Listed below are T cell receptor beta chains from one sample, sequenced in a study of T cell clonotyping in hematopoietic cell transplantation. Produced via immunoSEQ multiplex PCR; TCRdb's table is partial and in-frame only. The sample includes more than 70,000 clones, about 95% of them seen just once. The starting material was peripheral blood mononuclear cells, obtained before stem cell transplant. Receptors originate from a woman between 50 and 59 years old with acute myeloid leukemia. Some clones in this sample may be carry-over from other donors' samples. The CDR3 runs from the conserved cysteine through the conserved F or W. The D gene is left open where the match is weak. Size tells how often a clone was seen (once, few, many) or the class of an expanded clone, and some rows leave it out.

clone size	V gene	D gene	J gene	CDR3 protein	CDR3 DNA
-	TRBV19	-	TRBJ2-1	CASNEVAGSYNEQFF	TGTGCCAGTAATGAGGTAGCTGGGTCCTACAATGAGCAGTTCTTC
-	TRBV6-5	-	TRBJ1-1	CASTGWNTEAFF	TGTGCCAGCACCGGCTGGAACACTGAAGCTTTCTTT
-	TRBV19	-	TRBJ2-6	CASSKWQNNGANVLTF	TGTGCCAGTAGTAAGTGGCAGAACAATGGGGCCAACGTCCTGACTTTC
-	TRBV6-6	-	TRBJ1-1	CASSQKPQATEAFF	TGTGCCAGCAGTCAAAAACCACAGGCCACTGAAGCTTTCTTT
-	TRBV5-4	TRBD2	TRBJ2-3	CASSPFTSGLRGTQYF	TGTGCCAGCAGCCCTTTCACTAGCGGGCTGAGGGGTACGCAGTATTTT
-	TRBV6-5	-	TRBJ1-3	CASSYSGGRGGNTIYF	TGTGCCAGCAGTTACAGCGGGGGGCGCGGTGGAAACACCATATATTTT
-	TRBV6-6	-	TRBJ1-1	CASSYGGYRDGEAFF	TGTGCCAGCAGTTACGGGGGGTACCGCGACGGTGAAGCTTTCTTT
-	TRBV7-6	TRBD1	TRBJ2-7	CASSFGTASYEQYF	TGTGCCAGCAGCTTCGGGACAGCCTCCTACGAGCAGTACTTC
-	TRBV4-1	-	TRBJ1-5	CASSQVGISNQPQHF	TGCGCCAGCAGCCAAGTTGGCATTAGCAATCAGCCCCAGCATTTT
once	TRBV5-6	TRBD1	TRBJ2-2	CASSPSGTGANTGELFF	TGTGCCAGCAGCCCTTCCGGGACAGGGGCGAACACCGGGGAGCTGTTTTTT
-	TRBV29-1	-	TRBJ1-2	CSVEYEVGYGYTF	TGCAGCGTTGAGTATGAGGTGGGCTATGGCTACACCTTC
-	TRBV7-2	-	TRBJ1-1	CASSSGGRLMDTEAFF	TGTGCCAGCAGCTCGGGGGGGCGCCTTATGGACACTGAAGCTTTCTTT
-	TRBV28	-	TRBJ1-2	CASSSTSDYGYTF	TGTGCCAGCAGTTCGACTTCAGACTATGGCTACACCTTC
-	TRBV6-6	-	TRBJ2-3	CASSLTDTQYF	TGTGCCAGCAGCCTAACAGATACGCAGTATTTT
once	TRBV6-4	-	TRBJ1-5	CASSDAQVNQPQHF	TGTGCCAGCAGTGACGCTCAGGTTAATCAGCCCCAGCATTTT
-	TRBV11-2	-	TRBJ2-7	CASSLVSGYEQYF	TGTGCCAGCAGCTTAGTTAGTGGCTACGAGCAGTACTTC
-	TRBV19	TRBD1	TRBJ2-5	CASSYRDRGRETQYF	TGTGCCAGTAGCTACCGAGACAGGGGGCGAGAGACCCAGTACTTC
-	TRBV2	TRBD2	TRBJ2-3	CASSHWTAQKREGSTDTQYF	TGTGCCAGCAGCCACTGGACGGCCCAAAAGCGGGAGGGTAGCACAGATACGCAGTATTTT
-	TRBV7-8	-	TRBJ2-7	CASSEIDSYEQYF	TGTGCCAGCAGCGAAATAGACAGCTACGAGCAGTACTTC
-	TRBV7-2	-	TRBJ1-2	CASSPSGDGYTF	TGTGCCAGCAGCCCCTCGGGTGACGGCTACACCTTC
-	TRBV27	-	TRBJ2-1	CASSRIGGVRSNEQFF	TGTGCCAGCAGTCGGATCGGGGGCGTTAGGAGTAATGAGCAGTTCTTC
-	TRBV4-1	-	TRBJ1-3	CASSPSGTLGNTIYF	TGCGCCAGCAGCCCCTCTGGGACCCTAGGAAACACCATATATTTT
-	TRBV6-5	TRBD2	TRBJ2-7	CASSYLTSGRRWEQYF	TGTGCCAGCAGTTACCTCACTAGCGGGAGGCGTTGGGAGCAGTACTTC
-	TRBV5-1	-	TRBJ1-5	CASSVGNNQPQHF	TGCGCCAGCAGCGTCGGAAACAATCAGCCCCAGCATTTT
few	TRBV30	TRBD1	TRBJ1-6	CAWSAGQDNSPLHF	TGTGCCTGGAGTGCTGGACAGGATAATTCACCCCTCCACTTT
-	TRBV27	-	TRBJ1-6	CASSLARSSYNSPLHF	TGTGCCAGCAGTTTAGCACGGAGCTCCTATAATTCACCCCTCCACTTT
-	TRBV9	-	TRBJ1-1	CASSTRDTNTEAFF	TGTGCCAGCAGCACCCGGGACACGAACACTGAAGCTTTCTTT
-	TRBV11-3	TRBD2	TRBJ2-3	CASSLGLAVDTQYF	TGTGCCAGCAGCTTAGGACTAGCGGTAGATACGCAGTATTTT
-	TRBV7-3	-	TRBJ1-6	CASSLTKAAHSPLHF	TGTGCCAGCAGCTTAACCAAGGCAGCCCATTCACCCCTCCACTTT
-	TRBV29-1	-	TRBJ1-1	CSVNRVGTEAFF	TGCAGCGTTAACAGGGTGGGGACTGAAGCTTTCTTT
-	TRBV28	-	TRBJ1-1	CASSLQLTEAFF	TGTGCCAGCAGTTTACAACTAACTGAAGCTTTCTTT
-	TRBV28	-	TRBJ1-2	CASSFQENYGYTF	TGTGCCAGCAGTTTTCAAGAAAATTATGGCTACACCTTC
-	TRBV5-3	-	TRBJ2-7	CARSFPLGYEQYF	TGTGCCAGAAGCTTCCCTCTGGGCTACGAGCAGTACTTC
-	TRBV11-2	-	TRBJ2-7	CASSEGFYEQYF	TGTGCCAGCAGCGAAGGATTCTACGAGCAGTACTTC
-	TRBV9	TRBD1	TRBJ1-2	CASSVADRGMGGYTF	TGTGCCAGCAGCGTAGCTGACAGGGGAATGGGTGGCTACACCTTC
-	TRBV5-1	-	TRBJ1-2	CASSADRYGYTF	TGCGCCAGCAGCGCCGACAGATATGGCTACACCTTC
-	TRBV2	TRBD1	TRBJ1-4	CASRRTGLETNEKLFF	TGTGCCAGCAGAAGGACAGGGTTGGAAACTAATGAAAAACTGTTTTTT
-	TRBV5-1	TRBD1	TRBJ1-6	CASSLATGNNSPLHF	TGCGCCAGCAGCTTGGCGACAGGGAATAATTCACCCCTCCACTTT
-	TRBV6-1	TRBD1	TRBJ1-4	CASSDRGVATNEKLFF	TGTGCCAGTAGTGACAGGGGCGTTGCAACTAATGAAAAACTGTTTTTT
once	TRBV5-1	-	TRBJ2-5	CASSGSRGEETQYF	TGCGCCAGCAGCGGCTCTCGAGGGGAAGAGACCCAGTACTTC
-	TRBV19	-	TRBJ2-6	CASSIDALGGDDGANVLTF	TGTGCCAGTAGTATAGATGCGTTAGGGGGGGATGATGGGGCCAACGTCCTGACTTTC
once	TRBV6-5	TRBD1	TRBJ2-7	CASMATGYYEQYF	TGTGCCAGCATGGCGACAGGGTACTACGAGCAGTACTTC
-	TRBV19	-	TRBJ1-2	CASSIGRGADYGYTF	TGTGCCAGTAGTATTGGGCGAGGCGCTGACTATGGCTACACCTTC
-	TRBV30	-	TRBJ2-1	CALGRGYNEQFF	TGTGCCTTAGGCCGTGGCTACAATGAGCAGTTCTTC
-	TRBV7-6	-	TRBJ2-7	CASSLDSSYEQYF	TGTGCCAGCAGCTTAGATTCGTCCTACGAGCAGTACTTC
-	TRBV19	-	TRBJ2-7	CQTNSYEQYF	TGTCAAACAAATTCCTACGAGCAGTACTTC
-	TRBV2	-	TRBJ1-1	CASRDRQALGTEAFF	TGTGCCAGCAGGGACAGACAAGCCCTGGGCACTGAAGCTTTCTTT
-	TRBV2	-	TRBJ2-2	CASSDDRSANTGELFF	TGTGCCAGCAGTGACGACAGGTCCGCGAACACCGGGGAGCTGTTTTTT
-	TRBV6-6	-	TRBJ1-4	CASSYSTARLNEKLFF	TGTGCCAGCAGTTACTCGACAGCTCGCCTTAATGAAAAACTGTTTTTT
-	TRBV19	-	TRBJ1-1	CASSIRQNKAGTEAFF	TGTGCCAGTAGTATTCGACAGAATAAGGCGGGCACTGAAGCTTTCTTT
-	TRBV27	TRBD1	TRBJ2-2	CASSPGQGRTGELFF	TGTGCCAGCAGTCCAGGACAGGGAAGAACCGGGGAGCTGTTTTTT
-	TRBV4-2	TRBD1	TRBJ1-4	CASSPGTGVEKLFF	TGTGCCAGCAGCCCCGGGACAGGCGTTGAAAAACTGTTTTTT
once	TRBV5-6	-	TRBJ1-5	CASSLRDGTNQPQHF	TGTGCCAGCAGCTTAAGGGACGGAACTAATCAGCCCCAGCATTTT
-	TRBV6-6	-	TRBJ1-1	CASSSARTTEAFF	TGTGCCAGCAGTTCCGCCCGTACGACTGAAGCTTTCTTT